Only a few counts were recorded for the clone carrying this T cell receptor (beta chain). The CDR3 contains 15 residues. V trimming: 1 base; J trimming: 5 bases; junction bases outside the gene matches: 7. Per the germline V gene, CDR1 is MGHRA and CDR2 is YSYEKL. These data belong to a study of beta chain features in type 1 diabetes. Reverse transcription of all isolated RNA meant that expressed TCRB transcripts were sequenced. Measured with immunoSEQ multiplex PCR; TCRdb has only the in-frame clones, and not every one. This sample has 350,000 to 450,000 clones, with roughly 16% found just once. V is TRBV4-1 and J is TRBJ2-5, with 7 bases matching TRBD2. The clonotype was recovered from a woman between 18 and 30 years old in good health. Material: naive CD4+ T cells from blood. The CDR3 sequence: CASSQGGSGRETQYF. The CDR3 DNA sequence: TGCGCCAGCAGCCAAGGCGGGAGCGGTCGGGAGACCCAGTACTTC.